Below, 20 T cell receptor beta chains from the same sample are listed, as sequenced in a study of siplizumab effects on memory and regulatory T cells. Sequencing used immunoSEQ multiplex PCR; TCRdb keeps in-frame clones, though not all of them. The table includes 65,000 to 85,000 clones, about 92% detected once. The source material was CD8+ T cells sorted from blood. The source is a human donor in good health.

This chain joins TRBV12-5 and TRBJ2-7; 10 bases match TRBD1. The CDR3 is 17 residues long. Germline CDR1 and CDR2: LGHNT and FRNRAP. Unmatched junction bases numbered 7, after V lost 2 bases and J lost 0 bases. The CDR3 spells CASGLSPGQGLSYEQYF. CDR3 bases: TGTGCTAGTGGTTTGTCCCCGGGACAGGGGCTCTCCTACGAGCAGTACTTC.

The chain couples TRBV6-1 to TRBJ1-2, with TRBD1 as a possible D gene (6 bases). Germline-derived CDR1 and CDR2 are MNHNS and SASEGT. The CDR3 runs 15 residues. Trimming took off 3 bases at V and 2 bases at J, with 13 bases between the two ends. This CDR3 reads CASSDRDIANYGYTF. The CDR3, as DNA: TGTGCCAGCAGTGACCGGGACATCGCGAACTATGGCTACACCTTC.

The chain couples TRBV9 to TRBJ1-2, with D perhaps matching TRBD1 (6 bases). The CDR3 consists of 16 residues. Germline CDR1 and CDR2: SGDLS and YYNGEE. V lost 4 bases and J lost 6, with 22 bases in between. CDR3 sequence: CASSPTGGGDDDGYTF. CDR3 nucleotides: TGTGCCAGCAGCCCCACGGGGGGGGGCGATGACGATGGCTACACCTTC.

The chain links TRBV4-2 to TRBJ2-2; D may be TRBD1 (6 bases). V was pared by 4 bases and J by 3 bases, with 9 bases between. CDR1 is LGHNA and CDR2 is YNFKEQ in the germline V gene. The CDR3 is 14 residues long. CDR3 region: CASSPGEYTGELFF. The CDR3 DNA reads TGTGCCAGCAGCCCAGGGGAGTACACCGGGGAGCTGTTTTTT.

The chain combines TRBV6-5 with TRBJ2-4; weak D call: TRBD1 (5 bases). Germline V gene sequence: CDR1 MNHEY, CDR2 SVGAGI. The CDR3 runs to 13 residues. V shed 6 bases and J shed 14 bases, with 20 bases lying between them. The CDR3 DNA follows: TGTGCCAGCAGCGCAGTTAGTCGACAGACTGAGTACTTC. Encoded protein: CASSAVSRQTEYF.

This rearrangement joins TRBV27 to TRBJ1-3; tentative D call: TRBD1 (5 bases). The CDR3 contains 15 residues. CDR1 and CDR2 from the germline V gene are MNHEY and SMNVEV (reference sequence). Trimming took 2 bases from V and 0 from J, leaving 8 bases between them. CDR3 loop: CASSLDSSSGNTIYF. The CDR3 DNA sequence: TGTGCCAGCAGTTTAGACAGCTCCTCTGGAAACACCATATATTTT.

This clone was seen only once. The chain carries TRBV4-3 and TRBJ2-1; TRBD1 matches at 9 bases. Per germline, CDR1 LGHNA and CDR2 YSLEER. The CDR3 runs to 15 residues. Trimming cost V 1 base and J 5 bases; bases outside gene matches: 3. The chain's CDR3 is CASSQGTGDDNEQFF. The CDR3 DNA reads as TGCGCCAGCAGCCAAGGGACAGGGGACGACAATGAGCAGTTCTTC.

This rearrangement joins TRBV13 to TRBJ2-1, with D hard to call. The germline V gene has CDR1 PRHDT and CDR2 FYEKMQ (reference sequence). V lost 4 bases, J lost 10 bases, and 11 bases lay in between. The CDR3 is made up of 12 amino acids. CDR3 loop: CASSSKIPEQFF. The DNA of the CDR3 is TGTGCCAGCAGCTCCAAAATCCCCGAGCAGTTCTTC.

The genes are TRBV11-2 and TRBJ1-5; D ambiguous. Per the germline V gene, CDR1 is SGHAT and CDR2 is FQNNGV. V lost 0 bases to trimming and J lost 4 bases, with 19 bases between them. The CDR3 has 18 residues. The CDR3 loop is CASSLDLQAPRRNQPQHF. The CDR3 DNA is TGTGCCAGCAGCTTAGACCTCCAGGCCCCCCGAAGGAATCAGCCCCAGCATTTT.

This CDR3 is CASSYPGGQGYNEQFF. As DNA, the CDR3 is TGTGCCAGCAGTTATCCGGGGGGACAGGGGTACAATGAGCAGTTCTTC. V is TRBV6-5 and J is TRBJ2-1; 10 nucleotides line up with TRBD1. The CDR3 covers 16 residues. Germline CDR1 reads MNHEY; CDR2 reads SVGAGI. J lost 4 bases, V lost 3 bases, and 6 bases had no gene match.

The genes are TRBV21-1 and TRBJ2-1; the DNA was not compared with TRBD2, the D call given in the table. TRBV21-1 corresponds to a pseudogene. The CDR3 extends over 19 amino acids. CDR3 nucleotide sequence: TGTGCCAGCAGCAAAGAACCCAGAAGTCTAGCGGGGGCCGACAATGAGCAGTTCTTC. It translates to CASSKEPRSLAGADNEQFF.

The chain recombines TRBV6-5 with TRBJ2-3; the match to TRBD2 covers 9 bases. The CDR3 is 14 amino acids. The germline CDR1 and CDR2 sequences are MNHEY and SVGAGI. The junction had 9 bases not matched to a gene; V was cut back by 10 bases and J by 4 bases. Written as DNA, the CDR3 is TGTGCCACCACCCCTAGCGGGGAACCAGATACGCAGTATTTT. It yields the protein CATTPSGEPDTQYF.

The rearrangement uses TRBV30 and TRBJ1-1; TRBD1 might be the D (6 bases). Germline CDR1 and CDR2: GTSNPN and SVGIG (reference sequence). The CDR3 has 14 residues. Trimming pared 0 bases from V and 4 bases from J, leaving 12 bases between. Written as DNA, the CDR3 is TGTGCCTGGAGTGTATGGGGGGCGAGCACTGAAGCTTTCTTT. Its protein product is CAWSVWGASTEAFF.

CDR3 DNA: TGTGCCAGCCGCTACGACTCGGAGAACACTGAAGCTTTCTTT. This encodes CASRYDSENTEAFF. This rearrangement joins TRBV6-4 to TRBJ1-1; D is ambiguous. Germline V gene lookup returns CDR1 MRHNA and CDR2 SNTAGT. The CDR3 is 14 amino acids. V was cut by 8 bases and J by 1 base, with 14 bases left in between.

V gene TRBV13 combines with J gene TRBJ2-7; 10 positions match TRBD2. The CDR3 has 18 residues. V lost 1 base, J lost 0 bases, and 9 bases stayed unmatched. The V gene's germline CDR1 is PRHDT and CDR2 FYEKMQ (reference sequence). CDR3 protein: CASSLALAGAPSSYEQYF. DNA for the CDR3: TGTGCCAGCAGCTTAGCTCTAGCGGGGGCCCCAAGCTCCTACGAGCAGTACTTC.

The genes are TRBV4-1 and TRBJ1-3; D gene unclear. From germline, CDR1 is MGHRA and CDR2 YSYEKL. The V end lost 1 base, the J end lost 2 bases, and 0 bases lay between the germline ends. The CDR3 loop spans 12 amino acids. CDR3 sequence (DNA): TGCGCCAGCAGCCAAGCTGGAAACACCATATATTTT. This sequence encodes CASSQAGNTIYF.

This chain uses TRBV19 with TRBJ2-7; 9 bases are shared with TRBD1. Germline CDR1 and CDR2: LNHDA and SQIVND (reference sequence). This CDR3 is 14 amino acids long. After removal of 2 bases from V and 4 bases from J, the junction contained 3 bases not matched to a gene. This chain's CDR3 is CASSITGGEYEQYF. The DNA for the CDR3 is TGTGCCAGTAGTATAACAGGGGGCGAATACGAGCAGTACTTC.

Comment on this clone: The CDR3 carries no conserved terminal phenylalanine or tryptophan, so it likely arises from a read error. V usage is TRBV25-1 and J usage is TRBJ1-6; 9 nucleotides agree with TRBD1. This CDR3 has 14 amino acids. CDR1 and CDR2 from the germline V gene are MGHDK and SYGVNS. The V segment lost 7 bases and the J segment 9 bases; nucleotides outside the gene matches: 7. This CDR3 is CASKLDRGISPLHL. The CDR3 DNA reads TGTGCCAGCAAGTTGGACAGGGGAATTTCACCCCTCCACCTT.

This clone was recorded only once. This chain's CDR3 is CAIISGGDSSTDTQYF. Here the CDR3 DNA reads TGTGCCATTATTAGCGGGGGGGACTCTAGCACAGATACGCAGTATTTT. The rearrangement uses TRBV2 and TRBJ2-3; TRBD2 matches 11 bases. V was clipped by 10 bases and J by 0 bases; unmatched bases: 9. Germline-derived CDR1 and CDR2 are SNHLY and FYNNEI. The CDR3 contains 16 residues. Looking up the rest from reference TRBV2 and TRBJ2-3 gives the full variable domain: EPEVTQTPSHQVTQMGQEVILRCVPISNHLYFYWYRQILGQKVEFLVSFYNNEISEKSEIFDDQFSVERPDGSNFTLKIRSTKLEDSAMYFCAIISGGDSSTDTQYFGPGTRLTVL.

The chain is built from TRBV15 and TRBJ2-1; D unresolved. The CDR3 has 14 amino acids. V was pared by 5 bases and J by 4 bases, with 12 bases between. Germline assignment: CDR1 LNHNV and CDR2 YYDKDF (reference sequence). CDR3 region: CATSFETEYNEQFF. The CDR3, as DNA: TGTGCCACCAGCTTTGAGACGGAATACAATGAGCAGTTCTTC.